Described below is a single T cell receptor (beta chain) sequence and its context. The CDR3 is 12 residues long. V was trimmed by 2 bases and J by 3 bases, leaving 4 bases between them. Germline loops: CDR1 MDHEN, CDR2 SYDVKM. This sample was taken from a study of blood T cell repertoires in COVID-19. Study-level information: Both acute and convalescent COVID-19 samples were obtained from the United States, Italy and Spain. T cells, B-cell-depleted T cells, or PBMCs supplied cDNA or gDNA.

Study processing details: By means of reference gene primer amplification, nucleated cell counts were estimated. The table came from immunoSEQ multiplex PCR; TCRdb's copy has only in-frame clones and leaves some out. The V and J calls and clone size come from that table; D and trimming were worked out from the DNA. Among about 140,000 clones listed, 76% were seen once. This sequence was found in a woman older than 75 with active or convalescent COVID-19. The sample was peripheral blood. The chain joins TRBV28 to TRBJ1-1; D is unresolved. The DNA for the CDR3 is TGTGCCAGCAGTTTACAGGACACTGAAGCTTTCTTT. It translates to CASSLQDTEAFF.